This entry lists 21 T cell receptor beta chains sequenced from one sample in a study of T cell responses to AZD1222 COVID-19 vaccine. TCRdb keeps only in-frame clones here, not all; method: immunoSEQ multiplex PCR. The sample lists about 48,000 clones, approximately 83% occurring once. Sequenced material: peripheral blood, taken 28 days after the second AZD1222 dose. All receptors derive from an adult who received the AZD1222 COVID-19 vaccine.

The V gene is TRBV7-3, the J gene TRBJ2-1; D tentatively fits TRBD1 or TRBD2 (5 bases each). Germline CDR1 is SGHTA and CDR2 is FQGTGA. The CDR3 is 14 amino acids. V shed 5 bases and J shed 7 bases, with 15 bases lying between them. Here the CDR3 DNA reads TGTGCCAGCAGCGCCCCGGGACCCCAAAATGAGCAGTTCTTC. It translates to CASSAPGPQNEQFF.

The chain uses TRBV9 and TRBJ2-1; TRBD2 aligns across 7 bases. The germline V gene encodes CDR1 SGDLS and CDR2 YYNGEE. After removal of 5 bases from V and 10 bases from J, the junction contained 6 bases not matched to a gene. CDR3 length: 12 residues. The CDR3 sequence: CASSSGPTEQFF. As DNA, the CDR3 is TGTGCCAGCAGTAGCGGGCCGACAGAGCAGTTCTTC. The variable domain in full, with the rest retrieved from reference TRBV9 and TRBJ2-1, is DSGVTQTPKHLITATGQRVTLRCSPRSGDLSVYWYQQSLDQGLQFLIQYYNGEERAKGNILERFSAQQFPDLHSELNLSSLELGDSALYFCASSSGPTEQFFGPGTRLTVL.

CDR3 amino acids: CASSLEGLGSDTQYF. The CDR3 nucleotides read TGTGCCAGCAGCTTAGAGGGGCTAGGTTCAGATACGCAGTATTTT. The V call is TRBV11-3, the J call TRBJ2-3; TRBD1 might be the D (5 bases). The V and J ends lost 0 bases and 4 bases respectively, with 11 bases between them. The germline gives CDR1 SGHNT, CDR2 YENEEA. There are 15 residues in the CDR3.

The rearrangement uses TRBV13 and TRBJ2-1; TRBD2 matches 8 bases. Trimming cost V 1 base and J 7 bases; bases outside gene matches: 6. CDR1 PRHDT and CDR2 FYEKMQ come from the germline V gene (reference sequence). This CDR3 comprises 15 residues. The CDR3 DNA sequence: TGTGCCAGCAGCTTAGAAGCGGGAGTAGGTAATGAGCAGTTCTTC. Protein sequence: CASSLEAGVGNEQFF.

The V call is TRBV15, the J call TRBJ2-1, with 12 positions matching TRBD2. With 1 base clipped from V and 4 bases from J, the junction kept 8 bases outside the gene matches. The germline V gene encodes CDR1 LNHNV and CDR2 YYDKDF (reference sequence). CDR3 length: 18 residues. The CDR3 loop is CATSRVRTSGMGYNEQFF. Here the CDR3 DNA reads TGTGCCACCAGCAGAGTTAGGACTAGCGGGATGGGTTACAATGAGCAGTTCTTC.

The sample holds a few counts of this clone. The genes are TRBV28 and TRBJ2-3; 9 nucleotides line up with TRBD2. Germline assignment: CDR1 MDHEN and CDR2 SYDVKM. The V gene end was trimmed by 5 bases and the J gene end by 1 base; junction bases not matched to a gene: 7. The CDR3 runs 16 residues. Here the CDR3 reads CASSPPAGGGTDTQYF. DNA for the CDR3: TGTGCCAGCAGTCCCCCAGCGGGGGGTGGCACAGATACGCAGTATTTT.

This chain uses TRBV11-2 with TRBJ1-4; D remains ambiguous. V was cut by 2 bases and J by 0 bases, with 13 bases left in between. The CDR3 totals 17 residues. Per germline, CDR1 SGHAT and CDR2 FQNNGV. CDR3 coding DNA: TGTGCCAGCAGCTTATATTCCAGACGTGCAACTAATGAAAAACTGTTTTTT. It translates to CASSLYSRRATNEKLFF.

On this clone: Mismatch with germline at one junction end may stem from a read error. The rearrangement uses TRBV6-6 and TRBJ2-1; 7 bases agree with TRBD1. This CDR3 is 15 amino acids long. Germline CDR1 and CDR2: MNHNY and SVGAGI (reference sequence). DNA of the CDR3: TGTGCCAGTAGTTACTCTTGGGACAGAGACAATGAGCAGTTCTTC. It codes for CASSYSWDRDNEQFF.

V is TRBV3-1 (or the pseudogene TRBV3-2) and J is TRBJ2-7; TRBD1 matches 8 bases. Per germline, CDR1 LGHDT and CDR2 YNNKEL (reference sequence). After removal of 1 base from V and 6 bases from J, the junction contained 8 bases not matched to a gene. The CDR3 runs 15 residues. The CDR3 sequence: CASSQGGQAASEQYF. CDR3 DNA sequence: TGTGCCAGCAGCCAAGGGGGACAGGCCGCCTCCGAGCAGTACTTC.

The gene calls are TRBV11-3 and TRBJ1-3; perhaps TRBD1 as D (5 bases). CDR3 length: 14 residues. V was pared by 5 bases and J by 1 base, with 9 bases between. Germline V lookup: CDR1 SGHNT, CDR2 YENEEA. The chain's CDR3 is CASSPRQSGNTIYF. In DNA form, the CDR3 reads TGTGCCAGCAGCCCCAGACAGTCTGGAAACACCATATATTTT.

The chain has TRBV28 and TRBJ2-7; D gene unclear. The CDR3 is 10 residues long. The germline V gene has CDR1 MDHEN and CDR2 SYDVKM. V lost 10 bases and J lost 3, with 7 bases in between. The CDR3 is CATSDYEQYF. Here the CDR3 DNA reads TGTGCCACATCCGACTACGAGCAGTACTTC.

This clone was recorded once. The chain employs TRBV11-2 and TRBJ2-4; 8 bases line up with TRBD1. The CDR3 contains 13 residues. Germline V CDR1 and CDR2: SGHAT, FQNNGV. V was clipped by 5 bases and J by 5 bases; unmatched bases: 2. CDR3 sequence (DNA): TGTGCCAGCAGCCAGGGGGCTGAAAACATTCAGTACTTC. Amino acids: CASSQGAENIQYF.

The genes are TRBV2 and TRBJ2-7; TRBD2 aligns across 7 bases. CDR3 length: 15 residues. V lost 2 bases, J lost 0 bases, and 4 bases stayed unmatched. CDR1 is SNHLY and CDR2 is FYNNEI in the germline V gene. This chain's CDR3 is CASSERGESSYEQYF. The CDR3 DNA follows: TGTGCCAGCAGTGAACGGGGGGAGAGCTCCTACGAGCAGTACTTC.

The V and J genes are TRBV19 and TRBJ1-1; 9 positions match TRBD1. Germline trimming cut 3 bases from V and 11 bases from J; bases unmatched to any gene: 1. This CDR3 has 11 amino acids. Germline V CDR1 and CDR2: LNHDA, SQIVND (reference sequence). CDR3 bases: TGTGCCAGTAGTATTACAGGGGGCGCTTTCTTT. This codes for CASSITGGAFF.

The chain combines TRBV3-1 (or the pseudogene TRBV3-2) with TRBJ1-2, with 9 bases fitting TRBD1. The V gene end was trimmed by 4 bases and the J gene end by 5 bases; junction bases not matched to a gene: 5. CDR1 and CDR2 (germline): LGHDT, YNNKEL (reference sequence). The CDR3 extends over 14 amino acids. This CDR3 reads CASSPWDRAYGYTF. In nucleotides, the CDR3 is TGTGCCAGCAGCCCATGGGACAGGGCGTATGGCTACACCTTC.

The chain uses TRBV14 and TRBJ2-3; 7 bases are a match to TRBD2. CDR3 length equals 17 residues. Germline lookup yields CDR1 SGHDN and CDR2 FVKESK. Unmatched junction bases numbered 11, after V lost 4 bases and J lost 1 base. The CDR3: CASSPSHGTSGTDTQYF. In nucleotides, the CDR3 is TGTGCCAGCAGCCCTTCACATGGAACTAGCGGCACAGATACGCAGTATTTT.

The CDR3 spells CASSEALFRDRVSMNTEAFF. CDR3 DNA sequence: TGTGCCAGCAGTGAGGCATTATTTAGGGACAGGGTTTCGATGAACACTGAAGCTTTCTTT. This chain uses TRBV2 with TRBJ1-1; 9 nucleotides align to TRBD1. The V segment lost 3 bases and the J segment 0 bases; nucleotides outside the gene matches: 17. The germline V gene encodes CDR1 SNHLY and CDR2 FYNNEI. This CDR3 contains 20 residues.

CDR3 in DNA: TGTGCCAGCAGCTTAGTGCGGGTCCCCCCCTACGAGCAGTACTTC. Its protein product is CASSLVRVPPYEQYF. The rearrangement links TRBV7-2 to TRBJ2-7; a weak D match, TRBD2 (5 bases). The germline V and J ends were trimmed by 1 base and 2 bases, with 12 bases remaining between them. In germline, CDR1 is SGHTA, CDR2 FQGNSA. This CDR3 has 15 residues. The complete variable domain, with remaining parts taken from reference TRBV7-2 and TRBJ2-7, reads GAGVSQSPSNKVTEKGKDVELRCDPISGHTALYWYRQSLGQGLEFLIYFQGNSAPDKSGLPSDRFSAERTGGSVSTLTIQRTQQEDSAVYLCASSLVRVPPYEQYFGPGTRLTVT.

This chain connects TRBV27 to TRBJ2-6; 7 positions match TRBD1. Trimming at V came to 8 bases and at J to 0 bases, leaving 16 bases not matched to a gene. CDR3 length: 19 residues. The germline CDR1 and CDR2 sequences are MNHEY and SMNVEV (reference sequence). CDR3 amino acids: CASCISSGQVISGANVLTF. CDR3 in DNA: TGTGCCAGCTGCATATCCTCCGGACAGGTTATCTCTGGGGCCAACGTCCTGACTTTC.

This chain links TRBV7-9 with TRBJ2-5; TRBD2 matches at 14 bases. The germline V gene encodes CDR1 SEHNR and CDR2 FQNEAQ (reference sequence). CDR3 length: 17 amino acids. With 0 bases clipped from V and 1 base from J, the junction kept 1 base outside the gene matches. The DNA for the CDR3 is TGTGCCAGCAGCTTAGCGACTAGCGGGAGGGCCCAAGAGACCCAGTACTTC. Encoded protein: CASSLATSGRAQETQYF.

This clone occurred once. This chain joins TRBV2 and TRBJ2-1; TRBD1 agrees at 8 bases. V shed 4 bases, J shed 2 bases, and the junction held 4 bases outside the gene matches. Germline CDR1 reads SNHLY; CDR2 reads FYNNEI. This CDR3 is 15 amino acids long. CDR3 amino acids: CASSGGQGPYNEQFF. In DNA, the CDR3 is TGTGCCAGCAGTGGAGGACAGGGACCCTACAATGAGCAGTTCTTC.